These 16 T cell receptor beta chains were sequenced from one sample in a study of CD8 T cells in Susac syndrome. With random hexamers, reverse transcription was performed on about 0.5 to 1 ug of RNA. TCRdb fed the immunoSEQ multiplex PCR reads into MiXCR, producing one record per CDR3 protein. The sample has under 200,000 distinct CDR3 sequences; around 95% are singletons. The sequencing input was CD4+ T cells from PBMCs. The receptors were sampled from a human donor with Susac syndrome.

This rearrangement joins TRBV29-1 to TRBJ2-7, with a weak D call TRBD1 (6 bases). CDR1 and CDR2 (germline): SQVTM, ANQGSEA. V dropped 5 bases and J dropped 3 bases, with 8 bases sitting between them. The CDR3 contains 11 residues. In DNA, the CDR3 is TGCAGCGTTCGGACAGTCTACGAGCAGTACTTC. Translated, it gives CSVRTVYEQYF.

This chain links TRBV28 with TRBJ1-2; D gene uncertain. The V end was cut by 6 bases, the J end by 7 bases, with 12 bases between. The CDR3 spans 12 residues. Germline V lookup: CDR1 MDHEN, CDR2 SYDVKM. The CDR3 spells CASRFTGFGYTF. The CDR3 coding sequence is TGTGCCAGCAGATTTACTGGGTTTGGCTACACCTTC.

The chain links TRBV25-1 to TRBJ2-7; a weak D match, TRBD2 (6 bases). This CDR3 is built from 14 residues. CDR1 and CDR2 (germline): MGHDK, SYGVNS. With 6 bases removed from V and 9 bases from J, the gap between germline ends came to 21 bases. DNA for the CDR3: TGTGCCAGCAGGGGGACTGCCCCCCAGACATGGCAGTACTTC. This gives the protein CASRGTAPQTWQYF.

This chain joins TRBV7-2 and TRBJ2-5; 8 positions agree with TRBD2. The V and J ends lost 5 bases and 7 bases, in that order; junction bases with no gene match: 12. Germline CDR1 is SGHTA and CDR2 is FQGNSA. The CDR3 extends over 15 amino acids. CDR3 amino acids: CASSPPSAGGGTQYF. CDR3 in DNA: TGTGCCAGCAGCCCACCCTCTGCGGGGGGCGGGACCCAGTACTTC.

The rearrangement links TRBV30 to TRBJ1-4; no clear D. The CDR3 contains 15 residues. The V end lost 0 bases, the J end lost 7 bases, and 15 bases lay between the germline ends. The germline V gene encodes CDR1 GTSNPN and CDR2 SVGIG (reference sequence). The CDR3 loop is CAWSVIKGWSEKLFF. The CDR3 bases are TGTGCCTGGAGTGTCATTAAGGGATGGAGTGAAAAACTGTTTTTT.

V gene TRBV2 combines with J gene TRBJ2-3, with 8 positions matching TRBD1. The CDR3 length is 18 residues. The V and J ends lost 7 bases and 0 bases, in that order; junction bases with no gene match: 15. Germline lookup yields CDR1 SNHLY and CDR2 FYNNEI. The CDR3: CASNRLLRGPTSTDTQYF. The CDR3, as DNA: TGTGCCAGCAATCGACTACTCAGGGGGCCAACAAGCACAGATACGCAGTATTTT.

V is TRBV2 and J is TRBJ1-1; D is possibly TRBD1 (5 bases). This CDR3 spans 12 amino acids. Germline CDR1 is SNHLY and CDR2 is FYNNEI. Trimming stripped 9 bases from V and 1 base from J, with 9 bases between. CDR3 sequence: CARGRPNTEAFF. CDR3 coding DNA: TGTGCCAGGGGGCGGCCGAACACTGAAGCTTTCTTT.

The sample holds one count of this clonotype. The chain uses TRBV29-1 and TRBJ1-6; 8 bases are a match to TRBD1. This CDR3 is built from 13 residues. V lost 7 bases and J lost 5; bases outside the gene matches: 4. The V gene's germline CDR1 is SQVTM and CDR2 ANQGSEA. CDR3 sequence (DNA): TGCAGCGCCGGACAGGGTGATAATTCACCCCTCCACTTT. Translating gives CSAGQGDNSPLHF.

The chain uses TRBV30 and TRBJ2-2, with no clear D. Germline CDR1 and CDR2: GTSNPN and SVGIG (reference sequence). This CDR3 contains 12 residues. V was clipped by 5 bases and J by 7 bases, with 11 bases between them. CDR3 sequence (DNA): TGTGCCTGGGGGCCTTGGGGCGGGGAGCTGTTTTTT. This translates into CAWGPWGGELFF.

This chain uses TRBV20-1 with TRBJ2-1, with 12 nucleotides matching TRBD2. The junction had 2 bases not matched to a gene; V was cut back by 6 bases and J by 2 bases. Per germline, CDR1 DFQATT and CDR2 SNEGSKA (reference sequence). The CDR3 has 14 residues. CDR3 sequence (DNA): TGCAGTGCACCTAGCGGGGGGGCCTACAATGAGCAGTTCTTC. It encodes CSAPSGGAYNEQFF.

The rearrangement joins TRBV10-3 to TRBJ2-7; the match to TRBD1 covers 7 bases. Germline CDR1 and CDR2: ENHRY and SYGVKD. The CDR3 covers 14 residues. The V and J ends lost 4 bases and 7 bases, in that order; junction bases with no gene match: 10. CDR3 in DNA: TGTGCCATCAGTGGACAGGGTCGAACCAAAGAGCAGTACTTC. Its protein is CAISGQGRTKEQYF.

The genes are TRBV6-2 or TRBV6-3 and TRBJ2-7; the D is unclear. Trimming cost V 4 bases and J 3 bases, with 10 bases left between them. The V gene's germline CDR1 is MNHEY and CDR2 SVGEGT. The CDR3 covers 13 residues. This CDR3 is CASSWSVIYEQYF. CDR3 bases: TGTGCCAGCAGTTGGTCGGTAATCTACGAGCAGTACTTC.

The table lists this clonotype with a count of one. The CDR3 DNA reads as TGTGCCAGCAGCGGAGGGATTTGGTCAGATACGCAGTATTTT. Its protein product is CASSGGIWSDTQYF. This chain uses TRBV14 with TRBJ2-3; weak D call: TRBD2 (6 bases). Trimming cost V 5 bases and J 4 bases, with 13 bases left between them. CDR1 and CDR2 from the germline V gene are SGHDN and FVKESK. The CDR3 is made up of 14 amino acids.

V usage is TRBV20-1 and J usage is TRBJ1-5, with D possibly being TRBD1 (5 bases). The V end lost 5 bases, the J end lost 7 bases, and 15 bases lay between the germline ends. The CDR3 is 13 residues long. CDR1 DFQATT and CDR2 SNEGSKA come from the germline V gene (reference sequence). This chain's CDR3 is CSAGGGNRQPQHF. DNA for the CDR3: TGCAGTGCTGGGGGGGGAAACCGACAGCCCCAGCATTTT.

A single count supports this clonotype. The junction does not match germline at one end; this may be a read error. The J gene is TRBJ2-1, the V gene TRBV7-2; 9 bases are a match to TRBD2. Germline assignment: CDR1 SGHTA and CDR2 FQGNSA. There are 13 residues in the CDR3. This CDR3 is CASSLARAGGLAF. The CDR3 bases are TGTGCCAGCAGCTTAGCTAGAGCGGGGGGCCTGGCCTTC.

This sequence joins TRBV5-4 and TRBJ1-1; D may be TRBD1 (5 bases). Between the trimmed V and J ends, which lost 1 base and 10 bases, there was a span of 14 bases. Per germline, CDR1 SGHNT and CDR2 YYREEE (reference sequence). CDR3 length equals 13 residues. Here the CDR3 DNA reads TGTGCCAGCAGCTTGTTGGGGGGAAAGGGAGCTTTCTTT. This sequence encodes CASSLLGGKGAFF.